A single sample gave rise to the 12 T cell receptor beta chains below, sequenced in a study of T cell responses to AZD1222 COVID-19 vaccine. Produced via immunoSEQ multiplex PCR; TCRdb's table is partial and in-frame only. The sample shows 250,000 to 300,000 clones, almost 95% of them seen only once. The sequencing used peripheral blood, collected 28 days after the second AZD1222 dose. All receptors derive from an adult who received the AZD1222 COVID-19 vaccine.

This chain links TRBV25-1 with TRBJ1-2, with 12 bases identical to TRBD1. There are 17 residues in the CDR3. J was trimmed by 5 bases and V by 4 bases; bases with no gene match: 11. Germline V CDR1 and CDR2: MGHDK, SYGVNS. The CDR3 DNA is TGTGCCAGCAGTGGCTACCGGGACAGGGGGCGACGGTATGGCTACACCTTC. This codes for CASSGYRDRGRRYGYTF.

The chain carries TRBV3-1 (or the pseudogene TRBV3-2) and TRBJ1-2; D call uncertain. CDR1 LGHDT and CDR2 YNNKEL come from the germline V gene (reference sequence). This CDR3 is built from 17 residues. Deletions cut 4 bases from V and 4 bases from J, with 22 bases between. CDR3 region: CASSLPGWKESSYGYTF. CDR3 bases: TGTGCCAGCAGCCTCCCTGGGTGGAAGGAGTCGAGCTATGGCTACACCTTC.

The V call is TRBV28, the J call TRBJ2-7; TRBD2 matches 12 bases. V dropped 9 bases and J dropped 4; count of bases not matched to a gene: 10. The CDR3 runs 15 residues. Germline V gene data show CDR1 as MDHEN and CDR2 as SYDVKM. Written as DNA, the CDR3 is TGTGCCAGTCTTGGAGCGACTAGCGGGAGTTACGAGCAGTACTTC. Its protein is CASLGATSGSYEQYF.

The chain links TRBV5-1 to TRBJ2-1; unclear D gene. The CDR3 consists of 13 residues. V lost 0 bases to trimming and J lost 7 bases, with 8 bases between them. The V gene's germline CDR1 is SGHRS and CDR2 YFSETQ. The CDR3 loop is CASSLAVVNEQFF. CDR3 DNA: TGCGCCAGCAGCTTGGCCGTGGTGAATGAGCAGTTCTTC. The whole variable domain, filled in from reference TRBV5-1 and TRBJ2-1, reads KAGVTQTPRYLIKTRGQQVTLSCSPISGHRSVSWYQQTPGQGLQFLFEYFSETQRNKGNFPGRFSGRQFSNSRSEMNVSTLELGDSALYLCASSLAVVNEQFFGPGTRLTVL.

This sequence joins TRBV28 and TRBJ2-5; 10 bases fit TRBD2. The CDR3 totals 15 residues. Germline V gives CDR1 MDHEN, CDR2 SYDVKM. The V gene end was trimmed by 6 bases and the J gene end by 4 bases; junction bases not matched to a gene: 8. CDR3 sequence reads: CASSHPSGGGETQYF. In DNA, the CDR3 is TGTGCCAGCAGCCATCCCAGCGGGGGGGGAGAGACCCAGTACTTC.

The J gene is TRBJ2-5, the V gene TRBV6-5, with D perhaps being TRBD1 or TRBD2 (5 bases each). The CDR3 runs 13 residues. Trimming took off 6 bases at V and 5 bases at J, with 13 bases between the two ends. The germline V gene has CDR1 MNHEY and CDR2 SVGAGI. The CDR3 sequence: CASSRDRRETQYF. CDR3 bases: TGTGCCAGCAGCCGGGACCGAAGGGAGACCCAGTACTTC.

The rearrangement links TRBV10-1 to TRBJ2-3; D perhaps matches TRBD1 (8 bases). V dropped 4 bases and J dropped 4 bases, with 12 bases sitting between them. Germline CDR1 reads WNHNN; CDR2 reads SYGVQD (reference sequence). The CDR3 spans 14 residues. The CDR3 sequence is CASSGTGRADTQYF. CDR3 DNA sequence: TGCGCCAGCAGTGGGACAGGGAGGGCAGATACGCAGTATTTT.

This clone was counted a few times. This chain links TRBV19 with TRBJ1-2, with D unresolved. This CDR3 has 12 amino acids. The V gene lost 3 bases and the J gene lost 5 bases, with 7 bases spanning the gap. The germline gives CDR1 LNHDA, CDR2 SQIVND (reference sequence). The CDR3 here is CASSMRSYGYTF. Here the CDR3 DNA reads TGTGCCAGTAGTATGCGATCATATGGCTACACCTTC. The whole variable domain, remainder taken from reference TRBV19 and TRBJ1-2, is DGGITQSPKYLFRKEGQNVTLSCEQNLNHDAMYWYRQDPGQGLRLIYYSQIVNDFQKGDIAEGYSVSREKKESFPLTVTSAQKNPTAFYLCASSMRSYGYTFGSGTRLTVV.

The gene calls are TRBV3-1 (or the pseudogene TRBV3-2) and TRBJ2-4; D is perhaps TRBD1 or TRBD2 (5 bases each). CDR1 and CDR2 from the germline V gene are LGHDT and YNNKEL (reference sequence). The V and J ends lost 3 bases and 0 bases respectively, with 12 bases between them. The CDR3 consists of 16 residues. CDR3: CASSHERGLAKNIQYF. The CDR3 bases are TGTGCCAGCAGCCATGAGAGGGGTCTAGCCAAAAACATTCAGTACTTC.

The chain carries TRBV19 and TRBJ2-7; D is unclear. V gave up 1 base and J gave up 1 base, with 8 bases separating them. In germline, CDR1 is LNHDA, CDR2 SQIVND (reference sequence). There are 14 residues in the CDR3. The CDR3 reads CASSIARNSYEQYF. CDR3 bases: TGTGCCAGTAGTATAGCCAGGAATTCCTACGAGCAGTACTTC.

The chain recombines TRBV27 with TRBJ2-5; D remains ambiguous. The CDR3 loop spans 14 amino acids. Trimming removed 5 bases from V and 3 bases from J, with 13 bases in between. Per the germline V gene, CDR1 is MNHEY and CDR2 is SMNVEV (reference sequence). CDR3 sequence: CASSPQTPKETQYF. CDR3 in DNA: TGTGCCAGCAGTCCGCAGACGCCGAAAGAGACCCAGTACTTC.

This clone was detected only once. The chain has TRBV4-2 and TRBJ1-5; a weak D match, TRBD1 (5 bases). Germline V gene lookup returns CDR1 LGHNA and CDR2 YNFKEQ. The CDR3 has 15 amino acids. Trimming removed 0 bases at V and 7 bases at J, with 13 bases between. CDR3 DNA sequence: TGTGCCAGCAGCCAAGATAGGGCAGGGTACCAGCCCCAGCATTTT. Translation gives CASSQDRAGYQPQHF.